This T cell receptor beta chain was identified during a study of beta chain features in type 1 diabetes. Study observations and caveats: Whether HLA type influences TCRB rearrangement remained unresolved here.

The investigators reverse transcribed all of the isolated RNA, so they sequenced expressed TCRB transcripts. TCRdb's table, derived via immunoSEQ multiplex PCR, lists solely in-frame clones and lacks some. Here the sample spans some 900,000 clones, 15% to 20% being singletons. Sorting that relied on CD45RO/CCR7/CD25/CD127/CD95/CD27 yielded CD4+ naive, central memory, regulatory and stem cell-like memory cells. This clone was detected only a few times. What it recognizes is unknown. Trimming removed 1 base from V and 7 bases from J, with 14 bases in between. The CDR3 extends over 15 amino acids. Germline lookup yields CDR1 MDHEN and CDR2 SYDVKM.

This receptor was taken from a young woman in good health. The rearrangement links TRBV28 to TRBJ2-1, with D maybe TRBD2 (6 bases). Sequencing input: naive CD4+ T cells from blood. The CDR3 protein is CASSLSGVGLNEQFF. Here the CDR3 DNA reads TGTGCCAGCAGTTTATCGGGAGTGGGTTTGAATGAGCAGTTCTTC.